This T cell receptor (beta chain) was found in a study of blood T cell repertoires in COVID-19. Germline-derived CDR1 and CDR2 are KGHDR and SFDVKD. This CDR3 region has 13 residues. The V end was cut by 6 bases, the J end by 4 bases, with 9 bases between. As handled by the study authors: Amplification of reference gene primers provided the estimated nucleated cell counts. Measured with immunoSEQ multiplex PCR; TCRdb has only the in-frame clones, and not every one. Clonal size and the V and J genes are those of that table, whereas D and trimming came from the DNA. The sample carries fewer than 350,000 clones, about 88% recorded once.

What was sequenced was PBMCs or T cells enriched from blood (not recorded which). The source is a woman between 35 and 50 years old who had recovered from COVID-19. The chain uses TRBV24-1 and TRBJ1-3, with D tentatively TRBD1 (5 bases). CDR3 DNA: TGTGCCACCAGTCAGGGCGGAGGAAACACCATATATTTT. It translates to CATSQGGGNTIYF.